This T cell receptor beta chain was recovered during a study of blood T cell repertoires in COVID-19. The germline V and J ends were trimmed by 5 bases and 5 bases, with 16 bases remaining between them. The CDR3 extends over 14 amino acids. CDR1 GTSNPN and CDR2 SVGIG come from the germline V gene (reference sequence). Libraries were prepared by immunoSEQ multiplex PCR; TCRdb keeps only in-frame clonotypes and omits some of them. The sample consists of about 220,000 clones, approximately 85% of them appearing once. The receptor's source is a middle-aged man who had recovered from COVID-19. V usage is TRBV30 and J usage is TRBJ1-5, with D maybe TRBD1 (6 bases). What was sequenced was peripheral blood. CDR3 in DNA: TGTGCCTGGTGGCAGGGGCCGAGCGATCAGCCCCAGCATTTT. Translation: CAWWQGPSDQPQHF.